This T cell receptor (beta chain) comes out of a study of cytomegalovirus exposure and HLA in healthy donors. Study-level background: Of several hundred genotyped donors, around 76% clustered with self-reported Caucasian donors. General study findings and limits: The listing of roughly 160 TCR beta chains classed them as cytomegalovirus-associated. Segments of the TCR beta V type were, in most cases, productive about 87% or about 30% of the time in an earlier analysis.

This clone was picked up one time. Its specificity is not known. With 60 Vbeta and 13 Jbeta primers, the PCR was carried out. Assay: immunoSEQ multiplex PCR; the TCRdb copy retains only in-frame clones and omits some. There are roughly 200,000 clones in the sample; 55% to 75% occur only once, and 2.5% to 3% lies in the top ten. This CDR3 has 14 amino acids. CDR1 and CDR2 from the germline V gene are MDHEN and SYDVKM. The ends lost 7 bases at V and 2 bases at J; junction bases unmatched: 6. The V and J genes are TRBV28 and TRBJ1-1; 8 nucleotides align to TRBD1. The sequencing input was PBMCs. This clonotype was sampled from a man aged 40-50 years in good health and CMV-seropositive. The CDR3 spells CASITRGPNTEAFF. CDR3 DNA sequence: TGTGCCAGCATCACCAGGGGGCCTAACACTGAAGCTTTCTTT.